These T cell receptor beta chains were read from a single sample in a study of long-term antiretroviral therapy in people with HIV. The table came from immunoSEQ multiplex PCR; TCRdb's copy has only in-frame clones and leaves some out. In the table there are tens of thousands of clones, approximately 85% of which are singletons. This sample comprised unsorted PBMCs, obtained 0.3 years after starting antiretroviral therapy. Source of these receptors: a man aged 18 to 30 with HIV. CDR3s include the opening cysteine and the closing phenylalanine or tryptophan. A D gene is named only where the DNA matches it firmly. Clone size appears in some rows only: once, few, many, or a class for an expanded clone.

clone_size j_call d_call v_call cdr3_nt cdr3_aa
- TRBJ1-5 - TRBV5-6 TGTGCCAGTCAGGGTTACAATCAGCCCCAGCATTTT CASQGYNQPQHF
- TRBJ2-7 - TRBV7-3 TGTGCCAGCAGCTTAGGGTCACCTTCCTACGAGCAGTACTTC CASSLGSPSYEQYF
- TRBJ2-7 - TRBV25-1 TGTGCCAGCAGTAATGTAGGGGAGCAGTACTTC CASSNVGEQYF
- TRBJ2-1 - TRBV30 TGTGCCTGGAGTTACGGGATCTCCTACAATGAGCAGTTCTTC CAWSYGISYNEQFF
- TRBJ1-1 - TRBV19 TGTGCCAGTAGTATCTCTCGTGGCACTGAAGCTTTCTTT CASSISRGTEAFF
- TRBJ2-7 TRBD2 TRBV18 TGTGCCAGCTCACCCCGGGAGGGCTCCTACGAGCAGTACTTC CASSPREGSYEQYF
- TRBJ2-5 - TRBV9 TGTGCCAGCAGCGTGGGGCAGGTCCAAGAGACCCAGTACTTC CASSVGQVQETQYF
- TRBJ1-3 TRBD1 TRBV9 TGTGCCAGCAGCGTAGCGGCGGGGACAGTCTCTGGAAACACCATATATTTT CASSVAAGTVSGNTIYF
- TRBJ2-7 - TRBV5-4 TGTGCCAGCAGCTTTATTGGGGGTCTCTCCTACGAGCAGTACTTC CASSFIGGLSYEQYF
- TRBJ2-7 TRBD1 TRBV5-4 TGTGCCAGCAGCGCCGGGACAGATGGCTACGAGCAGTACTTC CASSAGTDGYEQYF
- TRBJ1-1 - TRBV5-6 TGTGCCAGCAGCTTGCAGGTGACTGAAGCTTTCTTT CASSLQVTEAFF
- TRBJ2-1 - TRBV30 TGTGCCTGGAGTCAACAGGTACTCTACAATGAGCAGTTCTTC CAWSQQVLYNEQFF
- TRBJ1-1 - TRBV9 TGTGCCAGCAGCTCGGGGGGGTCGAACACTGAAGCTTTCTTT CASSSGGSNTEAFF
- TRBJ1-6 - TRBV2 TGTGCCAGCAGTGAACGGGGGCGAGATAATTCACCCCTCCACTTT CASSERGRDNSPLHF
- TRBJ1-1 - TRBV5-8 TGTGCCAGCAGCTTGTTTCGGAAAGGTGGGAACACTGAAGCTTTCTTT CASSLFRKGGNTEAFF
- TRBJ2-3 TRBD2 TRBV7-9 TGTGCCAGCAGCTTTGGGCCCGCGGGAGGCACAGATACGCAGTATTTT CASSFGPAGGTDTQYF
- TRBJ1-2 TRBD1 TRBV30 TGTGCCTGGGGTCCAGACAGGGGCCGCTATGGCTACACCTTC CAWGPDRGRYGYTF
- TRBJ2-3 TRBD2 TRBV5-1 TGCGCCAGCAGCTTGGTGCTAGCGGGAATAACTAGCACAGATACGCAGTATTTT CASSLVLAGITSTDTQYF
few TRBJ1-5 - TRBV9 TGTGCCAGCAGCGTAGGATCAGGGATGGATCAGCCCCAGCATTTT CASSVGSGMDQPQHF
- TRBJ2-1 - TRBV6-6 TGTGCCAGCAGTTTAGGCAATGAGCAGTTCTTC CASSLGNEQFF
- TRBJ1-2 - TRBV15 TGTGCCACCAGCCCAGACAGAGGGCAGGGCCGGAATGGCTACACCTTC CATSPDRGQGRNGYTF
once TRBJ2-7 - TRBV7-3 TGTGCCAGCAGCTTAGGAGGGGGGAGGGAGCAGTACTTC CASSLGGGREQYF
once TRBJ2-3 TRBD2 TRBV29-1 TGCAGCGTTGATGAGTATGTCGGCAGGACTAGCGCCTCTCCGGATACGCAGTATTTT CSVDEYVGRTSASPDTQYF
- TRBJ1-3 - TRBV30 TGTGCCTGGAGGTCAGAACCTGGAAACACCATATATTTT CAWRSEPGNTIYF
- TRBJ2-3 - TRBV12-5 TGTGCTAGTGCGGGGATCACAGATACGCAGTATTTT CASAGITDTQYF
- TRBJ2-3 TRBD1 TRBV27 TGTGCCAGCAGTCTAGGGACAGGGAGCACAGATACGCAGTATTTT CASSLGTGSTDTQYF
- TRBJ2-1 - TRBV7-9 TGTGCCAGCACCGAAGTGGGGCGGAGCTCCTACAATGAGCAGTTCTTC CASTEVGRSSYNEQFF
once TRBJ2-3 - TRBV6-5 TGTGCCAGCAGTTACGACGGACAGTACACAGATACGCAGTATTTT CASSYDGQYTDTQYF
- TRBJ1-6 - TRBV19 TGTGCCAGTAGTCCCCGGGGTGTAAGCTCCTATAATTCACCCCTCCACTTT CASSPRGVSSYNSPLHF
- TRBJ2-2 TRBD1 TRBV7-2 TGTGCCAGCAGTCGGGACAGCCCTGGAACCGGGGAGCTGTTTTTT CASSRDSPGTGELFF
- TRBJ1-5 TRBD1 TRBV19 TGTGCCAGTAGTGCCCGGGACAGGGAGGTAGGCAGCAATCAGCCCCAGCATTTT CASSARDREVGSNQPQHF
- TRBJ2-1 TRBD2 TRBV4-3 TGCGCCAGCAGCCAAGATCGGGGACTAGCGGGAAGTATGAGAAATGAGCAGTTCTTC CASSQDRGLAGSMRNEQFF
- TRBJ2-5 TRBD2 TRBV2 TGTGCCAGCGTGTTAAGCGGGGGCCGTCAAGAGACCCAGTACTTC CASVLSGGRQETQYF
- TRBJ2-2 - TRBV5-1 TGCGCCAGCAGCTTGGCTACAGCTACCGGGGAGCTGTTTTTT CASSLATATGELFF
- TRBJ2-2 TRBD1 TRBV6-6 TGTGCCAGCAGTTACTTAGGGGGCGACACCGGGGAGCTGTTTTTT CASSYLGGDTGELFF
- TRBJ2-7 - TRBV23-1 TGCGCCAGCAGTCAATCCCACGGAAGATTCACCTACGAGCAGTACTTC CASSQSHGRFTYEQYF
- TRBJ2-1 - TRBV7-8 TGTGCCAACACCCGATTGGAGGGCCGCAATGAGCAGTTCTTC CANTRLEGRNEQFF
- TRBJ2-5 - TRBV19 TGTGCCAGTAGTACCGGACAGCAAGAGACCCAGTACTTC CASSTGQQETQYF
- TRBJ2-1 - TRBV4-3 TGCGCCAGCAGCCAAGTTGGGGGAAGGGGTGTTGAGCAGTTCTTC CASSQVGGRGVEQFF
few TRBJ1-6 - TRBV13 TGTGCCAGCAGCTTAGACAGCCAGTCACCCCTCCACTTT CASSLDSQSPLHF
- TRBJ1-1 - TRBV6-5 TGTGCCAGCAGTTACGTAGGGGAAGGCACTGAAGCTTTCTTT CASSYVGEGTEAFF
few TRBJ1-2 - TRBV30 TGTGCCTGGTTCATTAACCTCCAGGGCTACACCTTC CAWFINLQGYTF
- TRBJ2-5 TRBD1 TRBV10-2 TGCGCCAGCAGTGATCCTGGGACAGGAACAGAGACCCAGTACTTC CASSDPGTGTETQYF
- TRBJ2-3 - TRBV9 TGTGCCAGCAGCGCAGATACGCAGTATTTT CASSADTQYF
- TRBJ1-1 - TRBV5-1 TGCGCCAGCAGCTTGAACAGGCAGAACACTGAAGCTTTCTTT CASSLNRQNTEAFF
once TRBJ2-3 TRBD2 TRBV12-5 TGTGCTAGTGGTAGCGGGGGGACCACAGATACGCAGTATTTT CASGSGGTTDTQYF
- TRBJ2-7 TRBD2 TRBV6-1 TGTGCCAGCACGGGAGGGTCTCCCTACGAGCAGTACTTC CASTGGSPYEQYF
- TRBJ1-1 - TRBV6-6 TGTGCCAGCAGTTACTCGAGCAGGGGAGGGACTGAAGCTTTCTTT CASSYSSRGGTEAFF
- TRBJ2-7 TRBD1 TRBV5-3 TGTGCCAGAAGCTTGGCCGTTGCGGGACAGGGAAGCAACGAGCAGTACTTC CARSLAVAGQGSNEQYF
- TRBJ1-5 - TRBV28 TGTGCCAGCGGGTACTATAGCAATCAGCCCCAGCATTTT CASGYYSNQPQHF
- TRBJ2-5 - TRBV7-9 TGTGCCAGCAGCTTAGGGGTGGGACAAGAGACCCAGTACTTC CASSLGVGQETQYF
- TRBJ2-5 - TRBV25-1 TGTGCCAGCGGGGTGGGGGAGACCCAGTACTTC CASGVGETQYF
- TRBJ2-7 - TRBV7-9 TGTGCCAGCAGTCGGGACATCTACGAGCAGTACTTC CASSRDIYEQYF
few TRBJ2-1 TRBD2 TRBV7-9 TGTGCCAGCAGCTCCAAACTAGCGGGAGCGGTGAATGAGCAGTTCTTC CASSSKLAGAVNEQFF
- TRBJ2-7 TRBD1 TRBV30 TGTGCCTGGAGTGTCGGACAGGGAGGTAGTTCCGAGCAGTACTTC CAWSVGQGGSSEQYF
- TRBJ2-1 - TRBV7-2 TGTGCCAGCAGCTTAGTCCAGGGCTCCTACAATGAGCAGTTCTTC CASSLVQGSYNEQFF
- TRBJ2-2 TRBD1 TRBV18 TGTGCCAGCTCACCGGTGTCCGGGACAGGGCGCACCGGGGAGCTGTTTTTT CASSPVSGTGRTGELFF
- TRBJ2-2 - TRBV7-3 TGTGCCAGCAGCTCTGAGGGTCTAGCCCCCGGGGAGCTGTTTTTT CASSSEGLAPGELFF
- TRBJ2-3 TRBD2 TRBV5-1 TGCGCCAGCAGCCTTTCAACGGGGGGGAATCGGGCAGATACGCAGTATTTT CASSLSTGGNRADTQYF